This entry features one T cell receptor beta chain sequence. The target antigen is unknown. Healthy Caucasians made up all donors. The sample is drawn from a study of identical twins. Germline V gene sequence: CDR1 SEHNR, CDR2 FQNEAQ (reference sequence). V gave up 4 bases and J gave up 6 bases; unmatched junction bases: 10. The CDR3 runs to 15 residues. Study results and caveats: Modelling underestimated the level of out-of-frame TCR alpha sharing observed in monozygotic twins. Excess sharing by twins proved weaker in beta out-of-frame sequences. Diverse VJ usage suggested most zero-insertion clonotypes were not invariant T cells.

From the 5' RACE reads, TCRdb called clonotypes with MiXCR, one entry per CDR3 protein. The table includes some 460,000 distinct CDR3 sequences, more than 13% detected once. The same sample was also used in a study of yellow fever vaccine responses in identical twins.

The clonotype was recovered from a woman aged 18 to 35 in good health. The gene calls are TRBV7-9 and TRBJ2-7; 9 bases are shared with TRBD1. The material sequenced was CD4+ T cells sorted from blood. CDR3 in DNA: TGTGCCAGCAGCTCCGGGACAGGGAGTTGGAGCGAGCAGTACTTC. It translates to CASSSGTGSWSEQYF.